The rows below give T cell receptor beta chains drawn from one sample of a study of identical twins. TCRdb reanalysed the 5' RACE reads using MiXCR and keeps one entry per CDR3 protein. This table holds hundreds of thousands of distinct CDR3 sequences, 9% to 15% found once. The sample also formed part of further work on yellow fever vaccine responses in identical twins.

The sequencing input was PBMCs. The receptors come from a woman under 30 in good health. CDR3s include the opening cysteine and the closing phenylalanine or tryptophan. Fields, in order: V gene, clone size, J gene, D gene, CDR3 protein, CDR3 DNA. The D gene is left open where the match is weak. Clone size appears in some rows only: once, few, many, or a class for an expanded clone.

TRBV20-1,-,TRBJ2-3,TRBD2,CSASSSGGDASTDTQYF,TGCAGTGCTAGTTCTAGCGGGGGGGATGCTAGCACAGATACGCAGTATTTT
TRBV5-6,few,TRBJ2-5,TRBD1,CASSWGTGLEETQYF,TGTGCCAGCAGCTGGGGGACAGGGCTTGAGGAGACCCAGTACTTC
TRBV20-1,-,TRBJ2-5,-,CSARGGTSRTRETQYF,TGCAGTGCGCGAGGTGGGACTTCCCGCACCAGGGAGACCCAGTACTTC
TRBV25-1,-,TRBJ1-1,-,CASSKHLNTEAFF,TGTGCCAGCAGTAAACATTTGAACACTGAAGCTTTCTTT
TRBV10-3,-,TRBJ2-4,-,CAISVFVKSIAKNIQYF,TGTGCCATCAGTGTTTTCGTCAAGTCTATAGCCAAAAACATTCAGTACTTC
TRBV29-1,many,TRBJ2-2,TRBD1,CSVVGQAGELFF,TGCAGCGTTGTCGGACAGGCCGGGGAGCTGTTTTTT
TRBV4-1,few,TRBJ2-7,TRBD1,CASSPPGQWVEEQYF,TGCGCCAGCAGCCCGCCGGGACAGTGGGTAGAGGAGCAGTACTTC
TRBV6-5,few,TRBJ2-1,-,CASSYDGGYNEQFF,TGTGCCAGCAGTTACGATGGAGGATACAATGAGCAGTTCTTC
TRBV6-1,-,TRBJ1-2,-,CASTSRTYGYTF,TGTGCCAGCACGAGCAGGACCTATGGCTACACCTTC
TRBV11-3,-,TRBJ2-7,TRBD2,CASSFASGTVEQYF,TGTGCCAGCAGCTTTGCTAGCGGGACGGTCGAGCAGTACTTC
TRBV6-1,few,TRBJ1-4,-,CASLGGPGEKLFF,TGTGCCAGCCTGGGGGGGCCGGGAGAAAAACTGTTTTTT
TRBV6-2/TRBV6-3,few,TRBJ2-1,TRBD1,CASSYLGQGKYEQFF,TGTGCCAGCAGTTATTTGGGACAGGGTAAATATGAGCAGTTCTTC
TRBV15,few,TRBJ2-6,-,CATSREVKSGANVLTF,TGTGCCACCAGCAGAGAGGTGAAATCTGGGGCCAACGTCCTGACTTTC
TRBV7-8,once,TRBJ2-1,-,CASSTGFEQFF,TGTGCCAGCAGCACGGGATTCGAGCAGTTCTTC
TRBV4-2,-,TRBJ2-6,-,CASSQDARVGANVLTF,TGTGCCAGCAGCCAAGATGCCCGGGTAGGGGCCAACGTCCTGACTTTC
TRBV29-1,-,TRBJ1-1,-,CSGTQGRNEAFF,TGCAGCGGGACCCAGGGCCGTAATGAAGCTTTCTTT